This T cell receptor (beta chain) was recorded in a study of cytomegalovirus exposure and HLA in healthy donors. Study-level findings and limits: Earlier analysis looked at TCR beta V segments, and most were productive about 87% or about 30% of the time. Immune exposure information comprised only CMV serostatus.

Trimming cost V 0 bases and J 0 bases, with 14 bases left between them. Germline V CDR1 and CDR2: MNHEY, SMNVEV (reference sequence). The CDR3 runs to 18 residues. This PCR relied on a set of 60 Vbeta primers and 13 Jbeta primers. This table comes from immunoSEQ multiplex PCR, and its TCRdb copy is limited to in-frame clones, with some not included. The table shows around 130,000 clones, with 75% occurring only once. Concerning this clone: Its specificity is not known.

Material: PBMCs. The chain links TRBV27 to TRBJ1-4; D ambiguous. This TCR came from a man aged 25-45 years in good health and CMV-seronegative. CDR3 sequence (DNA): TGTGCCAGCAGTTTATCACCTCGGATCGGGGCAACTAATGAAAAACTGTTTTTT. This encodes CASSLSPRIGATNEKLFF.